The 9 T cell receptor beta chains given below trace back to one sample, sequenced in a study of cytomegalovirus exposure and HLA in healthy donors. It was with 60 Vbeta and 13 Jbeta primers that the PCR ran. The assay was immunoSEQ multiplex PCR, and TCRdb's table has in-frame clones only and misses some. The sample has some 180,000 clones; 83% are singletons. The source material was PBMCs. Every receptor here comes from a man aged 35 to 55 in good health and CMV-seropositive.

J is TRBJ1-1 and V is TRBV5-1; TRBD1 matches 8 bases. Germline V gives CDR1 SGHRS, CDR2 YFSETQ. This CDR3 has 15 residues. Losses at the gene ends were 0 bases for V and 4 bases for J; bases not matched to a gene: 5. DNA for the CDR3: TGCGCCAGCAGCTTGGCCCAGGGGGCGGGCACTGAAGCTTTCTTT. The encoded protein is CASSLAQGAGTEAFF.

This clone has only a few counts. CDR3 amino acids: CASTSPGTSGIDTQYF. CDR3 sequence (DNA): TGTGCCAGCACCTCTCCTGGGACTAGCGGTATAGATACGCAGTATTTT. V is TRBV11-2 and J is TRBJ2-3; 11 bases map to TRBD2. The CDR3 is 16 residues long. Germline trimming cut 7 bases from V and 5 bases from J; bases unmatched to any gene: 11. Germline V gene lookup returns CDR1 SGHAT and CDR2 FQNNGV.

The chain links TRBV29-1 to TRBJ1-1; 8 positions agree with TRBD1. The junction had 2 bases not matched to a gene; V was cut back by 4 bases and J by 4 bases. This CDR3 contains 12 residues. Germline V gene sequence: CDR1 SQVTM, CDR2 ANQGSEA. The CDR3 region is CSVVGQGTEAFF. The DNA of the CDR3 is TGCAGCGTTGTCGGACAGGGCACTGAAGCTTTCTTT. The variable domain in full, with the rest retrieved from reference TRBV29-1 and TRBJ1-1, is SAVISQKPSRDICQRGTSLTIQCQVDSQVTMMFWYRQQPGQSLTLIATANQGSEATYESGFVIDKFPISRPNLTFSTLTVSNMSPEDSSIYLCSVVGQGTEAFFGQGTRLTVV.

Details on this clone: One junction end disagrees with the germline gene, perhaps due to a read error. This rearrangement joins TRBV5-1 to TRBJ2-1; D call uncertain. The germline V gene encodes CDR1 SGHRS and CDR2 YFSETQ. There are 13 residues in the CDR3. CDR3 amino acids: CTSSPESYNEQFF. The CDR3 DNA sequence: TGCACCAGCAGCCCGGAGTCCTACAATGAGCAGTTCTTC.

The chain joins TRBV11-3 to TRBJ2-3, with TRBD2 matching 10 bases. Germline-derived CDR1 and CDR2 are SGHNT and YENEEA. V trimming: 4 bases; J trimming: 2 bases; junction bases outside the gene matches: 6. CDR3 size: 16 residues. CDR3 DNA: TGTGCCAGCAGCTATAGCGGGAGGACACTCACAGATACGCAGTATTTT. It translates to CASSYSGRTLTDTQYF. Supplemented by reference TRBV11-3 and TRBJ2-3, the full variable domain reads EAGVVQSPRYKIIEKKQPVAFWCNPISGHNTLYWYLQNLGQGPELLIRYENEEAVDDSQLPKDRFSAERLKGVDSTLKIQPAELGDSAVYLCASSYSGRTLTDTQYFGPGTRLTVL.

This clone appeared once. The V call is TRBV19, the J call TRBJ1-2; a possible D gene is TRBD1 (5 bases). Deletions cut 3 bases from V and 14 bases from J, with 13 bases between. This CDR3 has 11 residues. CDR1 and CDR2 (germline): LNHDA, SQIVND (reference sequence). CDR3 bases: TGTGCCAGTAGTATCTCGGGGGTAAGGACCTTC. It codes for CASSISGVRTF.

Written as DNA, the CDR3 is TGTGCCAGCAGCCCCCTCCCATGGAGGCTCCAAGAGACCCAGTACTTC. It specifies CASSPLPWRLQETQYF. The J gene is TRBJ2-5, the V gene TRBV11-2, with D possibly matching TRBD2 (5 bases). Germline loops: CDR1 SGHAT, CDR2 FQNNGV. The CDR3 covers 16 residues. Trimming took off 5 bases at V and 1 base at J, with 17 bases between the two ends.

The genes are TRBV7-8 and TRBJ2-2, with TRBD2 identical over 9 bases. This CDR3 has 15 amino acids. V dropped 7 bases and J dropped 6; count of bases not matched to a gene: 9. Germline lookup yields CDR1 SGHVS and CDR2 FQNEAQ. CDR3 sequence: CASTTRGGRAGELFF. Here the CDR3 DNA reads TGTGCCAGCACCACCAGGGGCGGGAGGGCCGGGGAGCTGTTTTTT. Based on the CDR3 plus reference TRBV7-8 and TRBJ2-2, the full variable domain is GAGVSQSPRYKVAKRGQDVALRCDPISGHVSLFWYQQALGQGPEFLTYFQNEAQLDKSGLPSDRFFAERPEGSVSTLKIQRTQQEDSAVYLCASTTRGGRAGELFFGEGSRLTVL.

The sample holds a few counts of this clone. The chain joins TRBV2 to TRBJ2-1; no clear D. Germline V CDR1 and CDR2: SNHLY, FYNNEI. Trimming removed 4 bases at V and 10 bases at J, with 8 bases between. CDR3 length: 11 residues. The CDR3 bases are TGTGCCAGCAGTGTACTAACCGAGCAGTTCTTC. The encoded protein is CASSVLTEQFF. The complete variable domain, with remaining parts taken from reference TRBV2 and TRBJ2-1, reads EPEVTQTPSHQVTQMGQEVILRCVPISNHLYFYWYRQILGQKVEFLVSFYNNEISEKSEIFDDQFSVERPDGSNFTLKIRSTKLEDSAMYFCASSVLTEQFFGPGTRLTVL.